The rows below give T cell receptor beta chains drawn from one sample of a study of T cell clones after liver transplantation. The data were produced by immunoSEQ multiplex PCR, yet TCRdb's version contains in-frame clones alone and is incomplete. The repertoire holds 70,000 to 80,000 clones, with roughly nine tenths as singletons. Here the sequenced sample was CD4+ T cells from blood, taken before liver transplant. The receptor source for this set is a human donor who received a liver transplant. CDR3s include the opening cysteine and the closing phenylalanine or tryptophan. The D gene is left open where the match is weak. Clone size appears in some rows only: once, few, many, or a class for an expanded clone.

d_call j_call clone_size v_call cdr3_nt cdr3_aa
NA TRBJ2-7 NA TRBV18 TGTGCCAGCTCACCATCGGGACCGCCCGGGATCGAGCAGTACTTC CASSPSGPPGIEQYF
NA TRBJ2-3 NA TRBV9 TGTGCCAGCAGCGTAGGAGCGCGAAGCACAGATACGCAGTATTTT CASSVGARSTDTQYF
TRBD2 TRBJ2-1 NA TRBV7-3 TGTGCCAGCAGCCCGGGGACTAGCGGGATAAAGCAGTTCTTC CASSPGTSGIKQFF
NA TRBJ1-2 NA TRBV7-8 TGTGCCAGCAGCTCGTACCGAGTCGGGGGCACAGCCCGGGAAAAGGGCTACACCTTC CASSSYRVGGTAREKGYTF
NA TRBJ2-7 NA TRBV11-2 TGTGCCAGCAGCTTAGGAGGGTTGGACTACGAGCAGTACTTC CASSLGGLDYEQYF
NA TRBJ2-7 NA TRBV11-3 TGTGCCAGCAGCTTAGCCGGTAAACGGAACGAGCAGTACTTC CASSLAGKRNEQYF
NA TRBJ2-5 NA TRBV28 TGTGCCAGCAGTCTGACTGGGAAGACCCAGTACTTC CASSLTGKTQYF
TRBD1 TRBJ2-6 NA TRBV18 TGTGCCAGCTCACCTCCCGGGACAGGGTCTGGGGCCAACGTCCTGACTTTC CASSPPGTGSGANVLTF
NA TRBJ1-5 NA TRBV28 TGTGCCAGCAGTCTAAGGATAACTGGGAATAGCAATCAGCCCCAGCATTTT CASSLRITGNSNQPQHF
TRBD2 TRBJ2-7 NA TRBV29-1 TGCAGCGTTGAAGGGGCTAGCGGGAGAAACGAGCAGTACTTC CSVEGASGRNEQYF
NA TRBJ1-1 NA TRBV7-9 TGTGCCAGCAGCTTAGACGGTAACGAGGCTTTCTTT CASSLDGNEAFF
NA TRBJ2-2 NA TRBV4-2 TGTGCCAGCAGCCAAACCGGGACTTTGACCGGGGAGCTGTTTTTT CASSQTGTLTGELFF
TRBD1 TRBJ2-7 NA TRBV5-1 TGCGCCAGCAGCTTGGGGACAGGTGGCGAGCAGTACTTC CASSLGTGGEQYF
NA TRBJ2-3 NA TRBV5-6 TGTGCCAGCAGCCCCCCTTTTACAGATACGCAGTATTTT CASSPPFTDTQYF
TRBD1 TRBJ1-1 few TRBV5-1 TGCGCCAGCAGCTCCAGTTGGACAGGGGGGACTGAAGCTTTCTTT CASSSSWTGGTEAFF
NA TRBJ1-5 NA TRBV28 TGTGCCAGCACCGACTCAGGGAAGCCCCAGCATTTT CASTDSGKPQHF
TRBD1 TRBJ1-2 NA TRBV28 TGTGCCAGCAGTTCAGCCGGGACAGTAATTAACTATGGCTACACCTTC CASSSAGTVINYGYTF
TRBD2 TRBJ2-3 NA TRBV11-3 TGTGCCAGCAGCACGGGACTAGCGGGACGTATCACAGATACGCAGTATTTT CASSTGLAGRITDTQYF
NA TRBJ2-3 NA TRBV7-9 TGTGCCAGCAGCTTAGCGGGGTTGGGGAGCACAGATACGCAGTATTTT CASSLAGLGSTDTQYF
NA TRBJ2-2 NA TRBV4-3 TGCGCCAGCAGCCACAGGGGCACCGGGGAGCTGTTTTTT CASSHRGTGELFF
NA TRBJ2-7 few TRBV27 TGTGCCAGCAGTTCACTAGCCCCCTACGAGCAGTACTTC CASSSLAPYEQYF
NA TRBJ2-1 NA TRBV7-7 TGTGCTAGCAGCCTGGGATCCTACAATGAGCAGTTCTTC CASSLGSYNEQFF
TRBD1 TRBJ2-5 NA TRBV5-4 TGTGCCAGCAGCGGACCAGGGGGCGAGGAGACCCAGTACTTC CASSGPGGEETQYF
TRBD1 TRBJ2-1 NA TRBV27 TGTGCCAGCAGTCACCGGACAGGGGGCTTTGGCGGGACCTACAATGAGCAGTTCTTC CASSHRTGGFGGTYNEQFF
TRBD1 TRBJ2-7 NA TRBV28 TGTGCCAGCAGTTCCTCCGGGACAGGGTATCAAGAGCAGTACTTC CASSSSGTGYQEQYF
NA TRBJ2-2 once TRBV5-4 TGTGCCAGCAGCCCTAGGGTTCCCGGGGAGCTGTTTTTT CASSPRVPGELFF
NA TRBJ2-5 NA TRBV27 TGTGCCAGCAGTTTATCGAACCTGGGGACCCAGTACTTC CASSLSNLGTQYF
NA TRBJ2-2 once TRBV4-1 TGCGCCAGCAGCCAACGGCCCCCCACCGGGGAGCTGTTTTTT CASSQRPPTGELFF
NA TRBJ2-3 NA TRBV19 TGTGCCAGTAGTCTCTCACGAGTCACAGATACGCAGTATTTT CASSLSRVTDTQYF
NA TRBJ1-1 once TRBV5-1 TGCGCCAGCAGCTTGTTAGGCGGGCAGAACACTGAAGCTTTCTTT CASSLLGGQNTEAFF
TRBD2 TRBJ2-7 NA TRBV4-2 TGTGCCAGCAGACCGGGAGGGGACACCCACGAGCAGTACTTC CASRPGGDTHEQYF
NA TRBJ1-4 NA TRBV4-2 TGTGCCAGCAGCCAAGCTAGTACTTTTCTGTTTTTT CASSQASTFLFF
NA TRBJ2-5 NA TRBV6-1 TGTGCCAGCAGTGAAGAAAAGTCCAGGGGCTTTCAAGAGACCCAGTACTTC CASSEEKSRGFQETQYF
TRBD2 TRBJ2-7 medium-sized TRBV5-4 TGTGCCAGCAGCTTGGATCCGACTAGCTCCACCTACGAGCAGTACTTC CASSLDPTSSTYEQYF
NA TRBJ1-4 NA TRBV7-9 TGTGCCAGCAGTTTGACAGAAAATGAAAAACTGTTTTTT CASSLTENEKLFF
NA TRBJ2-3 NA TRBV2 TGTGCCAGCAGCTCTACAGATACGCAGTATTTT CASSSTDTQYF
TRBD2 TRBJ2-3 NA TRBV25-1 TGTGCCAGCAGTGATAGCGGGAGACCAGATACGCAGTATTTT CASSDSGRPDTQYF
NA TRBJ1-2 NA TRBV6-1 TGTGCCAGCAGTGAAGGGCAGACAACGGACGGCTACACCTTC CASSEGQTTDGYTF
NA TRBJ2-4 NA TRBV19 TGTGCCAGTAGTATAGATCAGCCCGGTTTTGGGGTCATTCAGTACTTC CASSIDQPGFGVIQYF
TRBD1 TRBJ2-7 once TRBV5-8 TGTGCCAGCAGCTTCTCTTCCCGGGACAGGCCCCGATACGAGCAGTACTTC CASSFSSRDRPRYEQYF
NA TRBJ1-1 NA TRBV18 TGTGCCAGCTCAGGGGGCGGCACTGAAGCTTTCTTT CASSGGGTEAFF
NA TRBJ2-7 NA TRBV28 TGTGCCAGCAGTTTGGTCACACGCTATACCTACGAGCAGTACTTC CASSLVTRYTYEQYF
TRBD1 TRBJ2-7 NA TRBV5-6 TGTGCCAGCAGCGACCCCGGGACAGGGTACGATGAGCAGTACTTC CASSDPGTGYDEQYF
NA TRBJ2-7 NA TRBV7-8 TGTGCCAGCAGCTTTGACAGGATCTACGAGCAGTACTTC CASSFDRIYEQYF
NA TRBJ2-5 NA TRBV7-6 TGTGCCAGCAGCCCGACGCGGACTTACCAAGAGACCCAGTACTTC CASSPTRTYQETQYF
NA TRBJ2-7 NA TRBV19 TGTGCCAGTGCTGAAGGCAGGGGTTCTTCCTACGAGCAGTACTTC CASAEGRGSSYEQYF
NA TRBJ1-1 once TRBV7-3 TGTGCCAGCAGCTCCCGCGGTGTCACTGAAGCTTTCTTT CASSSRGVTEAFF
NA TRBJ2-1 NA TRBV29-1 TGCAGCGTTGCCCCGGCGGGCAATGAGCAGTTCTTC CSVAPAGNEQFF
NA TRBJ1-2 few TRBV5-4 TGTGCCAGCAGCTCCTGGGGGACACTTGGCTACACCTTC CASSSWGTLGYTF
NA TRBJ2-7 NA TRBV28 TGTGCCAGCAGGGAAGGGGGTGCTGGAGCCTACGAGCAGTACTTC CASREGGAGAYEQYF
NA TRBJ2-3 NA TRBV30 TGTGCCTGGAGTGCTACAGGGCCAGATACGCAGTATTTT CAWSATGPDTQYF
NA TRBJ1-2 NA TRBV19 TGTGCCAGTACTCCGTTGGGGGAGGCTAGGTATGGCTACACCTTC CASTPLGEARYGYTF
NA TRBJ2-1 NA TRBV7-2 TGTGCCAGCAGCTTACGGGGGCAGGGAAACGTCCCCTTCTTC CASSLRGQGNVPFF